This T cell receptor beta chain derives from a study of T cell responses to AZD1222 COVID-19 vaccine. Study-wide results and limits: Repertoires in all cases were sampled only once the peak T cell response had passed.

Measured with immunoSEQ multiplex PCR; TCRdb has only the in-frame clones, and not every one. The table lists about 48,000 clones, 65% to 90% of them singletons. The CDR3 is 14 residues long. V lost 2 bases to trimming and J lost 0 bases, with 8 bases between them. CDR1 MNHEY and CDR2 SMNVEV come from the germline V gene (reference sequence). About this clone itself: Antigen: not known.

The chain uses TRBV27 and TRBJ2-7, with D uncertain. This TCR was sampled from an adult who received the AZD1222 COVID-19 vaccine. The input for sequencing was peripheral blood, taken 28 days after the second AZD1222 dose. CDR3 DNA: TGTGCCAGCAGTTTAATTCCTCACTCCTACGAGCAGTACTTC. Amino acids: CASSLIPHSYEQYF.